A selection of T cell receptor beta chains follows, all from one sample in a study of blood T cell repertoires in COVID-19. Sequencing was performed with immunoSEQ multiplex PCR; in TCRdb, only in-frame clones are kept and a portion is missing. Here the sample spans 70,000 or so clones, 70% to 80% being singletons. Sequencing was carried out using peripheral blood. All receptors come from a woman aged 70 to 79 with acute or convalescent COVID-19. The CDR3 runs from the conserved cysteine through the conserved F or W. The order of the fields is V gene, clone size, D gene, J gene, CDR3 protein, CDR3 DNA. D genes are given only for firm matches. Not all rows give a size; the values are once, few, many and, for expanded clones, a class.

v_gene: TRBV24-1; abundance: .; d_gene: .; j_gene: TRBJ1-2; CDR3aa: CATSDPGFGYTF; CDR3nt: TGTGCCACCAGTGACCCAGGGTTTGGCTACACCTTC
v_gene: TRBV19; abundance: .; d_gene: TRBD1; j_gene: TRBJ1-2; CDR3aa: CASDRGSGGYTF; CDR3nt: TGTGCCAGTGACAGGGGGTCCGGTGGCTACACCTTC
v_gene: TRBV5-1; abundance: .; d_gene: TRBD1; j_gene: TRBJ2-1; CDR3aa: CASSLTGGRMNEQFF; CDR3nt: TGCGCCAGCAGCTTAACAGGGGGGCGTATGAATGAGCAGTTCTTC
v_gene: TRBV5-1; abundance: .; d_gene: TRBD1; j_gene: TRBJ1-1; CDR3aa: CASSIDRAEAFF; CDR3nt: TGCGCCAGCAGCATCGACAGGGCTGAAGCTTTCTTT
v_gene: TRBV5-6; abundance: few; d_gene: TRBD1; j_gene: TRBJ2-7; CDR3aa: CASRGTGSYEQYF; CDR3nt: TGTGCCAGCAGGGGGACAGGCTCCTACGAGCAGTACTTC
v_gene: TRBV30; abundance: .; d_gene: .; j_gene: TRBJ1-1; CDR3aa: CAWNVGGNEAFF; CDR3nt: TGTGCCTGGAATGTCGGGGGAAATGAAGCTTTCTTT
v_gene: TRBV29-1; abundance: few; d_gene: TRBD1; j_gene: TRBJ2-2; CDR3aa: CSAIFRQGHTGELFF; CDR3nt: TGCAGCGCGATTTTTAGACAGGGTCACACCGGGGAGCTGTTTTTT
v_gene: TRBV27; abundance: .; d_gene: TRBD1; j_gene: TRBJ2-7; CDR3aa: CASSQRTGSVYEQYF; CDR3nt: TGTGCCAGCAGTCAACGGACAGGGAGTGTCTACGAGCAGTACTTC
v_gene: TRBV4-1; abundance: .; d_gene: .; j_gene: TRBJ1-6; CDR3aa: CASSQDRGSAGGPLHF; CDR3nt: TGCGCCAGCAGCCAAGATCGGGGCAGCGCTGGGGGGCCCCTCCACTTT
v_gene: TRBV3-1/TRBV3-2; abundance: .; d_gene: TRBD1; j_gene: TRBJ1-2; CDR3aa: CASSPRDSANYGYTF; CDR3nt: TGTGCCAGCAGCCCGAGGGACAGCGCTAACTATGGCTACACCTTC
v_gene: TRBV29-1; abundance: once; d_gene: .; j_gene: TRBJ1-2; CDR3aa: CSVEVAVGMGYTF; CDR3nt: TGCAGCGTTGAAGTCGCGGTTGGAATGGGCTACACCTTC
v_gene: TRBV19; abundance: .; d_gene: TRBD2; j_gene: TRBJ2-2; CDR3aa: CASGSGGTGELFF; CDR3nt: TGTGCCAGTGGATCGGGGGGCACCGGGGAGCTGTTTTTT
v_gene: TRBV9; abundance: .; d_gene: .; j_gene: TRBJ1-6; CDR3aa: CASSEGGDIQDPYNSPLHF; CDR3nt: TGTGCCAGCAGCGAGGGGGGGGACATCCAGGACCCCTATAATTCACCCCTCCACTTT
v_gene: TRBV19; abundance: .; d_gene: .; j_gene: TRBJ2-3; CDR3aa: CASSPGNRWTDTQYF; CDR3nt: TGTGCCAGTAGCCCTGGCAACAGGTGGACAGATACGCAGTATTTT
v_gene: TRBV7-2; abundance: .; d_gene: TRBD1; j_gene: TRBJ1-4; CDR3aa: CASSRGATNEKLFF; CDR3nt: TGTGCCAGCTCCAGGGGGGCCACTAATGAAAAACTGTTTTTT
v_gene: TRBV7-9; abundance: few; d_gene: .; j_gene: TRBJ1-5; CDR3aa: CASSWGDQPQHF; CDR3nt: TGTGCCAGCAGCTGGGGGGATCAGCCCCAGCATTTT
v_gene: TRBV2; abundance: .; d_gene: .; j_gene: TRBJ2-7; CDR3aa: CASRREGQTYEQYF; CDR3nt: TGTGCCAGCAGGCGTGAAGGACAGACCTACGAGCAGTACTTC
v_gene: TRBV7-2; abundance: .; d_gene: TRBD2; j_gene: TRBJ2-5; CDR3aa: CASSLPAGGRETQYF; CDR3nt: TGTGCCAGCAGCTTACCAGCGGGGGGGCGGGAGACCCAGTACTTC
v_gene: TRBV2; abundance: many; d_gene: .; j_gene: TRBJ2-2; CDR3aa: CASMAGNTGELFF; CDR3nt: TGTGCCAGCATGGCGGGGAACACCGGGGAGCTGTTTTTT
v_gene: TRBV4-1; abundance: .; d_gene: TRBD1; j_gene: TRBJ1-3; CDR3aa: CASSQAVTPDRGLSSGNTIYF; CDR3nt: TGCGCCAGCAGCCAAGCAGTCACCCCGGACAGGGGGTTGAGTTCTGGAAACACCATATATTTT
v_gene: TRBV19; abundance: few; d_gene: .; j_gene: TRBJ1-6; CDR3aa: CASSITDSKSPLHF; CDR3nt: TGTGCCAGTAGTATAACCGACAGCAAATCACCCCTCCACTTT
v_gene: TRBV6-6; abundance: .; d_gene: .; j_gene: TRBJ1-5; CDR3aa: CASSFSDSGQPQHF; CDR3nt: TGTGCCAGCAGTTTCTCCGATTCGGGTCAGCCCCAGCATTTT
v_gene: TRBV5-5; abundance: .; d_gene: TRBD2; j_gene: TRBJ2-1; CDR3aa: CASSLYSGSWEYNEQFF; CDR3nt: TGTGCCAGCAGCTTATATAGCGGGAGCTGGGAATACAATGAGCAGTTCTTC
v_gene: TRBV7-6; abundance: .; d_gene: TRBD1; j_gene: TRBJ1-2; CDR3aa: CASSPWTGESGYTF; CDR3nt: TGTGCCAGCAGCCCGTGGACAGGGGAAAGTGGCTACACCTTC
v_gene: TRBV7-6; abundance: .; d_gene: .; j_gene: TRBJ1-1; CDR3aa: CASSLDKATLNAEAFF; CDR3nt: TGTGCCAGCAGCTTAGATAAAGCCACCCTGAACGCTGAAGCTTTCTTT
v_gene: TRBV13; abundance: .; d_gene: .; j_gene: TRBJ1-4; CDR3aa: CASSRQVYEKLFF; CDR3nt: TGTGCCAGCAGCCGACAGGTATATGAAAAACTGTTTTTT
v_gene: TRBV2; abundance: .; d_gene: TRBD1; j_gene: TRBJ1-5; CDR3aa: CASSTGFNEPQHF; CDR3nt: TGTGCCAGCTCGACAGGGTTTAACGAGCCCCAGCATTTT
v_gene: TRBV5-1; abundance: .; d_gene: .; j_gene: TRBJ1-1; CDR3aa: CASSLGAGVGTEAFF; CDR3nt: TGCGCCAGCAGCTTGGGGGCGGGCGTGGGGACTGAAGCTTTCTTT
v_gene: TRBV28; abundance: .; d_gene: .; j_gene: TRBJ2-1; CDR3aa: CASSLGRVGNEQFF; CDR3nt: TGTGCCAGCAGTTTAGGCCGGGTTGGCAATGAGCAGTTCTTC
v_gene: TRBV19; abundance: .; d_gene: TRBD1; j_gene: TRBJ2-7; CDR3aa: CASRETGGLYEQYF; CDR3nt: TGTGCCAGTCGGGAGACAGGGGGCTTGTACGAGCAGTACTTC
v_gene: TRBV7-9; abundance: .; d_gene: .; j_gene: TRBJ1-6; CDR3aa: CASSLAGPQGGSPLHF; CDR3nt: TGTGCCAGCAGCTTAGCGGGCCCGCAGGGCGGTTCACCCCTCCACTTT
v_gene: TRBV5-1; abundance: few; d_gene: .; j_gene: TRBJ2-7; CDR3aa: CASSLGAGAGEEQYF; CDR3nt: TGCGCCAGCAGCTTGGGGGCCGGCGCTGGGGAGGAGCAGTACTTC
v_gene: TRBV5-1; abundance: few; d_gene: TRBD1; j_gene: TRBJ2-7; CDR3aa: CASSWGTGGKGYEQYF; CDR3nt: TGCGCCAGCAGCTGGGGGACAGGGGGTAAAGGTTACGAGCAGTACTTC
v_gene: TRBV5-6; abundance: .; d_gene: .; j_gene: TRBJ2-3; CDR3aa: CASSLDSWFTDTQYF; CDR3nt: TGTGCCAGCAGCTTGGACAGTTGGTTTACAGATACGCAGTATTTT
v_gene: TRBV27; abundance: .; d_gene: .; j_gene: TRBJ1-1; CDR3aa: CASSPYGRANTEAFF; CDR3nt: TGTGCCAGCAGTCCATATGGGAGGGCGAACACTGAAGCTTTCTTT
v_gene: TRBV19; abundance: .; d_gene: .; j_gene: TRBJ1-5; CDR3aa: CASSRDLGVQPQHF; CDR3nt: TGTGCCAGTAGCAGAGATCTAGGAGTGCAGCCCCAGCATTTT
v_gene: TRBV7-2; abundance: .; d_gene: .; j_gene: TRBJ1-2; CDR3aa: CASSLYRERGYTF; CDR3nt: TGTGCCAGCAGCTTATACCGGGAGAGGGGCTACACCTTC
v_gene: TRBV28; abundance: few; d_gene: TRBD2; j_gene: TRBJ2-7; CDR3aa: CASSLGGFSSYEQYF; CDR3nt: TGTGCCAGCAGTTTGGGAGGGTTTAGCTCCTACGAGCAGTACTTC
v_gene: TRBV19; abundance: .; d_gene: TRBD1; j_gene: TRBJ2-1; CDR3aa: CASKGQIFYNEQFF; CDR3nt: TGTGCCAGCAAGGGACAGATTTTTTACAATGAGCAGTTCTTC
v_gene: TRBV4-2; abundance: .; d_gene: .; j_gene: TRBJ1-3; CDR3aa: CASSQTVNGNTIYF; CDR3nt: TGTGCCAGCAGCCAAACTGTTAATGGAAACACCATATATTTT
v_gene: TRBV28; abundance: .; d_gene: .; j_gene: TRBJ1-5; CDR3aa: CASSKPGTYQPQHF; CDR3nt: TGTGCCAGCAGTAAACCTGGGACTTATCAGCCCCAGCATTTT
v_gene: TRBV5-6; abundance: .; d_gene: .; j_gene: TRBJ1-4; CDR3aa: CASSRRTTRGEKLFF; CDR3nt: TGTGCCAGCAGCCGAAGGACAACAAGGGGTGAAAAACTGTTTTTT